A selection of T cell receptor beta chains follows, all from one sample in a study of beta chain features in type 1 diabetes. Here immunoSEQ multiplex PCR was the method, and the copy in TCRdb shows in-frame clones only, minus some. The table shows 150,000 to 180,000 clones, with around 10% occurring only once. The sequencing sample was made of central memory CD4+ T cells from blood. All receptors come from a man aged 25-40 years with type 1 diabetes. CDR3s leave out the opening cysteine and the closing phenylalanine or tryptophan. Only some rows state a clone size, as once, few, many or a class for expanded clones.

clone_size j_call v_call cdr3_aa
NA TRBJ2-7 TRBV5-1 ASSSIGSSYEQY
NA TRBJ2-7 TRBV11-2 ASSIISGNSYEQY
NA TRBJ1-2 TRBV7-2 ASSPYRVEDYGYT
NA TRBJ1-5 TRBV25-1 ASSERGGQPQH
many TRBJ2-5 TRBV27 ASRGQGAKVETQY
NA TRBJ2-1 TRBV5-8 ASSFQRAVQF
many TRBJ2-1 TRBV28 ASNFLLERQF
few TRBJ2-5 TRBV5-4 ASSSRTSGKETQY
NA TRBJ2-7 TRBV15 ATSIDGRGRDYEQY
few TRBJ2-7 TRBV7-2 ASSPGQGGYEQY
NA TRBJ2-5 TRBV11-3 ASSLGQQETQY
many TRBJ2-1 TRBV30 AWRLHDEQF
few TRBJ2-7 TRBV6-6 ASSFDPGVSHEQY
NA TRBJ2-6 TRBV18 ASSRLTSGANVLT
NA TRBJ2-5 TRBV28 ASRETGTSGSETQY
few TRBJ2-1 TRBV7-2 ASSNSGSTYNEQF
NA TRBJ2-4 TRBV27 ASSTTGTGSWAKNIQY
few TRBJ2-1 TRBV6-5 ASSSGTSVDEQF
NA TRBJ1-1 TRBV5-4 ASNSRRGATNTEAF
few TRBJ2-2 TRBV5-4 ASSFPSGRGRAGELF
NA TRBJ1-1 TRBV7-6 ASSLRGPGGEMNTEAF
NA TRBJ1-1 TRBV6-5 ASSTGKSEAF
few TRBJ2-1 TRBV7-2 ASSSAGPRTYEQF
NA TRBJ1-2 TRBV5-4 ASSLRGDYGYT
NA TRBJ1-6 TRBV28 ARQGNSPLH
few TRBJ2-7 TRBV7-9 ASSLQAGVVEQY
few TRBJ2-4 TRBV2 ASRGENIQY
NA TRBJ2-1 TRBV30 AWSPGSGRNNEQF
few TRBJ2-1 TRBV11-2 ASSILRLGGLAGVGQF
NA TRBJ2-3 TRBV5-1 ASTLAGESTDTQY
NA TRBJ2-3 TRBV4-1 ASSLEGKSSTDTQY
few TRBJ2-3 TRBV4-3 ASSQGLAGAADTQY
NA TRBJ2-2 TRBV6-5 ASSPINTGELF
NA TRBJ2-6 TRBV23-1 ARFLVSRGSRSGANVLT
NA TRBJ2-7 TRBV5-4 ASSLGVTTNYEQY
NA TRBJ1-4 TRBV11-2 ASSLRQTAANEKLF
few TRBJ2-7 TRBV7-2 ASSPPDRPLD
few TRBJ2-3 TRBV5-1 ASSSTRTLPDTQY